The 5 T cell receptor beta chains below come from one sample, sequenced in a study of a mutant IDH1 vaccine in newly diagnosed glioma. Time point specified: week 35, safety follow-up. It was 300 ug of mutant IDH1 20-mer peptide that made up each vaccine dose, given with topical imiquimod. Their antigen targets remain unknown. Sequencing was performed with immunoSEQ multiplex PCR; in TCRdb, only in-frame clones are kept and a portion is missing. The sample carries 40,000 to 60,000 clones, 65% to 85% recorded once. The sequences come from PBMCs, collected from a glioma patient whose treatment included an IDH1 peptide vaccine. These receptors were taken from a man aged 40-49 years with glioma.

The chain recombines TRBV13 with TRBJ2-5; D possibly matches TRBD1 or TRBD2 (5 bases each). V was pared by 3 bases and J by 4 bases, with 18 bases between. Germline V gene data show CDR1 as PRHDT and CDR2 as FYEKMQ (reference sequence). The CDR3 covers 16 residues. The CDR3 DNA is TGTGCCAGCAGCTTCCGGGGCGGAGAACGCGTAGAGACCCAGTACTTC. This translates into CASSFRGGERVETQYF.

The chain joins TRBV4-2 to TRBJ2-7; D possibly matches TRBD1 or TRBD2 (5 bases each). Trimming pared 1 base from V and 8 bases from J, leaving 12 bases between. The CDR3 spans 13 residues. Germline V CDR1 and CDR2: LGHNA, YNFKEQ. CDR3 in DNA: TGTGCCAGCAGCCAAGTGGGGGATTCACAGCAGTACTTC. It is translated as CASSQVGDSQQYF.

This clone was seen a handful of times. The rearrangement uses TRBV4-2 and TRBJ2-5, with a possible D match to TRBD1 (5 bases). V lost 1 base to trimming and J lost 5 bases, with 17 bases between them. The CDR3 consists of 16 residues. Germline V gene sequence: CDR1 LGHNA, CDR2 YNFKEQ. The CDR3 nucleotides are TGTGCCAGCAGCCAAGGAAGGGGCCGAGACGTGGAGACCCAGTACTTC. Amino acids: CASSQGRGRDVETQYF.

This chain uses TRBV5-1 with TRBJ2-3; TRBD2 aligns across 12 bases. Germline CDR1 and CDR2: SGHRS and YFSETQ. Trimming cost V 2 bases and J 2 bases; bases outside gene matches: 12. CDR3 length equals 19 residues. The chain's CDR3 is CASSLTTSGGLTTTDTQYF. The CDR3 nucleotides are TGCGCCAGCAGCTTAACGACTAGCGGGGGCCTTACCACCACAGATACGCAGTATTTT. The full variable domain, rest sourced from reference TRBV5-1 and TRBJ2-3, is KAGVTQTPRYLIKTRGQQVTLSCSPISGHRSVSWYQQTPGQGLQFLFEYFSETQRNKGNFPGRFSGRQFSNSRSEMNVSTLELGDSALYLCASSLTTSGGLTTTDTQYFGPGTRLTVL.

This clone occurred once. The V call is TRBV7-9, the J call TRBJ1-4; tentatively, D is TRBD1 (6 bases). The CDR3 has 15 amino acids. Trimming cost V 2 bases and J 6 bases, with 13 bases left between them. The germline CDR1 and CDR2 sequences are SEHNR and FQNEAQ (reference sequence). The CDR3, as DNA: TGTGCCAGCAGCTTATGGCAGGGGCGAGATGAAAAACTGTTTTTT. It codes for CASSLWQGRDEKLFF.